One sample yielded the 8 T cell receptor beta chains listed below, sequenced in a study of blood T cell repertoires in COVID-19. Sequencing used immunoSEQ multiplex PCR; TCRdb keeps in-frame clones, though not all of them. Of roughly 250,000 clones in the sample, approximately 84% are singletons; the top ten hold around 0.97%. The sequenced sample consisted of peripheral blood. These receptors all stem from a man between 35 and 55 years old with acute or convalescent COVID-19.

The CDR3 DNA sequence: TGTGCCAGCAGTGAACAAGGGGTTAACGGCTACGAGCAGTACTTC. This encodes CASSEQGVNGYEQYF. The V gene is TRBV2, the J gene TRBJ2-7, with D perhaps TRBD1 (5 bases). Germline CDR1 reads SNHLY; CDR2 reads FYNNEI. With 2 bases removed from V and 3 bases from J, the gap between germline ends came to 14 bases. The CDR3 is 15 residues long.

This clone has only one observation. The rearrangement links TRBV11-2 to TRBJ2-5; 11 bases are shared with TRBD1. V was pared by 7 bases and J by 5 bases, with 21 bases of the junction left unmatched. CDR1 is SGHAT and CDR2 is FQNNGV in the germline V gene. This CDR3 is 19 amino acids long. The CDR3 loop is CASNQVGQGAQGVEETQYF. The CDR3 region has the DNA TGTGCCAGCAACCAAGTTGGACAGGGGGCCCAGGGAGTTGAGGAGACCCAGTACTTC.

The J gene is TRBJ1-4, the V gene TRBV5-1; D is uncertain. This CDR3 has 17 residues. Per germline, CDR1 SGHRS and CDR2 YFSETQ. Trimming removed 4 bases from V and 0 bases from J, with 16 bases in between. CDR3 bases: TGCGCCAGCAGCCCACTAGCGGTAATCGCAACTAATGAAAAACTGTTTTTT. Translation gives CASSPLAVIATNEKLFF.

This clone was seen only once. The junction and the germline gene differ at one end; a read error may be behind it. The CDR3 reads CACSPGTGKETQYF. Written as DNA, the CDR3 is TGTGCCTGCAGCCCCGGGACAGGGAAAGAGACCCAGTACTTC. The chain carries TRBV7-3 and TRBJ2-5; 9 nucleotides align to TRBD1. The CDR3 is 14 residues long. CDR1 and CDR2 from the germline V gene are SGHTA and FQGTGA.

V is TRBV6-5 and J is TRBJ1-2; 7 nucleotides agree with TRBD1. The germline V gene encodes CDR1 MNHEY and CDR2 SVGAGI. The CDR3 extends over 15 amino acids. V gave up 0 bases and J gave up 1 base; unmatched junction bases: 2. The CDR3 nucleotides read TGTGCCAGCAGTTACTCGACAGGGATTAACTATGGCTACACCTTC. The encoded protein is CASSYSTGINYGYTF.

The CDR3 protein is CASSQDLAAGDYGYTF. Here the CDR3 DNA reads TGTGCCAGCAGCCAAGATCTTGCGGCCGGAGACTATGGCTACACCTTC. The V call is TRBV4-2, the J call TRBJ1-2, with unresolved D. CDR1 and CDR2 from the germline V gene are LGHNA and YNFKEQ. Trimming removed 0 bases from V and 3 bases from J, with 14 bases in between. The CDR3 sequence is 16 residues long.

The chain combines TRBV1 with TRBJ2-1; the tabulated D call, TRBD2, remains unverified against the DNA. TRBV1 is annotated as a pseudogene. The CDR3 length is 16 residues. The CDR3: CTSSQDCSGGNNEQFF. In DNA form, the CDR3 reads TGCACCAGCAGCCAAGATTGTAGCGGGGGGAACAATGAGCAGTTCTTC.

This clone was seen only once. This chain joins TRBV7-8 and TRBJ2-5; 7 bases match TRBD2. Germline V gene data show CDR1 as SGHVS and CDR2 as FQNEAQ. V shed 0 bases, J shed 2 bases, and the junction held 9 bases outside the gene matches. CDR3 size: 17 residues. The chain's CDR3 is CASSLAGRGSGQETQYF. The CDR3 DNA reads TGTGCCAGCAGCTTAGCGGGGAGGGGTAGCGGTCAAGAGACCCAGTACTTC.